This T cell receptor (beta chain) derives from a study of neurological immune-mediated disorders. Per germline, CDR1 DFQATT and CDR2 SNEGSKA (reference sequence). CDR3 length equals 12 residues. The V segment lost 6 bases and the J segment 4 bases; nucleotides outside the gene matches: 2. This clonotype was detected ten times or more. The target antigen is unknown. TCRdb reanalysed the 5' RACE reads using MiXCR and keeps one entry per CDR3 protein. The sample records roughly 60,000 distinct CDR3 sequences, 4% to 6% being singletons. Study-wide results and limits: No expanded-clone CDR3 amino acid sequence recurred across subjects, suggesting private TCR-beta repertoires. HTLV-1-associated myelopathy showed the most TCR clonal expansion; multiple sclerosis the least, below healthy controls.

Source material: PBMCs. The TCR comes from a woman between 45 and 65 years old with multiple sclerosis. The V and J genes are TRBV20-1 and TRBJ1-1; TRBD1 agrees at 10 bases. The CDR3 bases are TGCAGTGCCGGGACAGGGGTCACTGAAGCTTTCTTT. Its protein product is CSAGTGVTEAFF.